The 13 T cell receptor beta chains listed next were all sequenced from one sample in a study of T cells after yellow fever vaccination. From the 5' RACE reads, TCRdb called clonotypes with MiXCR, one entry per CDR3 protein. The sample includes a few hundred thousand distinct CDR3 sequences, under 14% seen only once; the top ten take around 19%. Sequencing used PBMCs, obtained on the day of the first yellow fever vaccination. The receptors were sampled from a man between 18 and 29 years old who received the YFV17D yellow fever vaccine.

The V gene is TRBV20-1, the J gene TRBJ1-1; weak D call: TRBD1 (6 bases). Germline V gene sequence: CDR1 DFQATT, CDR2 SNEGSKA (reference sequence). V dropped 5 bases and J dropped 2 bases, with 21 bases sitting between them. The CDR3 is 16 amino acids. The CDR3 loop reads CSAPPVSAGANTEAFF. CDR3 bases: TGCAGTGCTCCCCCCGTTTCGGCAGGGGCAAACACTGAAGCTTTCTTT.

The chain has TRBV29-1 and TRBJ1-5, with 9 bases fitting TRBD1. In germline, CDR1 is SQVTM, CDR2 ANQGSEA. J gave up 3 bases and V 7 bases, and 4 bases lay outside the gene matches. CDR3 length equals 13 residues. The CDR3 coding sequence is TGCAGCGCACAGGGGGCTTACAATCAGCCCCAGCATTTT. It yields the protein CSAQGAYNQPQHF.

This clonotype has only a few counts. The CDR3 sequence: CASSLGQGASNQPQHF. The CDR3 DNA follows: TGTGCCAGCAGCTTGGGACAGGGGGCGAGCAATCAGCCCCAGCATTTT. The V call is TRBV7-8, the J call TRBJ1-5, with 12 bases identical to TRBD1. After removal of 3 bases from V and 1 base from J, the junction contained 1 base not matched to a gene. This CDR3 is built from 16 residues. Germline-derived CDR1 and CDR2 are SGHVS and FQNEAQ.

A few counts support this clonotype. The chain combines TRBV7-2 with TRBJ2-3; 9 bases are shared with TRBD1. Germline V gene lookup returns CDR1 SGHTA and CDR2 FQGNSA. The CDR3 sequence is 15 residues long. V shed 1 base and J 3 bases; nucleotides not matched to a gene: 2. The CDR3 is CASSLGTGVTDTQYF. Written as DNA, the CDR3 is TGTGCCAGCAGCTTAGGGACAGGGGTGACAGATACGCAGTATTTT. The variable domain in full, with the rest retrieved from reference TRBV7-2 and TRBJ2-3, is GAGVSQSPSNKVTEKGKDVELRCDPISGHTALYWYRQSLGQGLEFLIYFQGNSAPDKSGLPSDRFSAERTGGSVSTLTIQRTQQEDSAVYLCASSLGTGVTDTQYFGPGTRLTVL.

The chain couples TRBV11-2 to TRBJ2-3; 7 bases agree with TRBD2. Germline CDR1 is SGHAT and CDR2 is FQNNGV. The CDR3 consists of 18 residues. V lost 1 base to trimming and J lost 4 bases; unmatched junction nucleotides: 14. CDR3 nucleotide sequence: TGTGCCAGCAGCTTAGTGTTTTTTCCAGCTGGGGGGGCAGATACGCAGTATTTT. This sequence encodes CASSLVFFPAGGADTQYF.

This clonotype appeared many times. This sequence joins TRBV5-5 and TRBJ2-5; unclear D gene. V was trimmed by 3 bases and J by 1 base, leaving 4 bases between them. This CDR3 is built from 12 residues. Per the germline V gene, CDR1 is SGHKS and CDR2 is YYEKEE (reference sequence). The CDR3 here is CASSWPQETQYF. The CDR3 DNA reads as TGTGCCAGCAGCTGGCCCCAAGAGACCCAGTACTTC.

This clonotype was counted between two and nine times. J is TRBJ2-1 and V is TRBV9, with TRBD2 matching 12 bases. Germline V gene lookup returns CDR1 SGDLS and CDR2 YYNGEE. The CDR3 runs to 17 residues. Losses at the gene ends were 3 bases for V and 0 bases for J; bases not matched to a gene: 4. CDR3 coding DNA: TGTGCCAGCAGCGCCGGGACTAGCGGGTCCTCCTACAATGAGCAGTTCTTC. It translates to CASSAGTSGSSYNEQFF. The full variable domain, completed using reference TRBV9 and TRBJ2-1, is DSGVTQTPKHLITATGQRVTLRCSPRSGDLSVYWYQQSLDQGLQFLIQYYNGEERAKGNILERFSAQQFPDLHSELNLSSLELGDSALYFCASSAGTSGSSYNEQFFGPGTRLTVL.

The sample holds a few counts of this clonotype. This chain connects TRBV6-1 to TRBJ1-1; D unresolved. V shed 7 bases and J shed 3 bases, with 15 bases lying between them. CDR3 size: 14 residues. Per the germline V gene, CDR1 is MNHNS and CDR2 is SASEGT. CDR3 sequence (DNA): TGTGCCAGCAACAGACCAGGATTGGACACTGAAGCTTTCTTT. Translated, it gives CASNRPGLDTEAFF.

This clonotype has more than one count but fewer than ten. The chain uses TRBV2 and TRBJ2-5; 8 nucleotides agree with TRBD2. J lost 5 bases, V lost 7 bases, and 9 bases had no gene match. The CDR3 extends over 14 amino acids. The V gene's germline CDR1 is SNHLY and CDR2 FYNNEI. The CDR3 region has the DNA TGTGCCAGCAAAGAACGAGCGGGGGATGAGACCCAGTACTTC. Its translation: CASKERAGDETQYF.

CDR3 sequence: CSASRGGGTDTQYF. The CDR3 nucleotides are TGCAGTGCTAGCAGAGGGGGCGGCACAGATACGCAGTATTTT. The chain combines TRBV20-1 with TRBJ2-3; TRBD1 aligns across 7 bases. The germline V gene encodes CDR1 DFQATT and CDR2 SNEGSKA (reference sequence). V shed 3 bases, J shed 1 base, and the junction held 4 bases outside the gene matches. The CDR3 has 14 amino acids.

In its sample, this clonotype was seen a few times. J is TRBJ2-4 and V is TRBV27, with D possibly TRBD1 on 6 matching bases. The V and J ends lost 6 bases and 5 bases respectively, with 23 bases between them. Germline V lookup: CDR1 MNHEY, CDR2 SMNVEV (reference sequence). The CDR3 has 17 amino acids. The CDR3 region has the DNA TGTGCCAGCAGCTTGATTGGGGATTTCAGGGGCCAAAACATTCAGTACTTC. Protein: CASSLIGDFRGQNIQYF.

The sample holds a few counts of this clonotype. This sequence joins TRBV28 and TRBJ2-7, with TRBD1 matching 7 bases. This CDR3 comprises 14 residues. Germline assignment: CDR1 MDHEN and CDR2 SYDVKM. The V segment lost 5 bases and the J segment 1 base; nucleotides outside the gene matches: 5. The CDR3 reads CASSHWDRSYEQYV. As DNA, the CDR3 is TGTGCCAGCAGTCACTGGGACAGATCCTACGAGCAGTACGTC.

This clonotype was recorded a few times. The V gene is TRBV6-1, the J gene TRBJ2-3; D call uncertain. Germline-derived CDR1 and CDR2 are MNHNS and SASEGT. V dropped 10 bases and J dropped 1 base, with 12 bases sitting between them. CDR3 length equals 13 residues. CDR3 coding DNA: TGTGCCACCGCGTATGGGGGCACAGATACGCAGTATTTT. Translation gives CATAYGGTDTQYF.